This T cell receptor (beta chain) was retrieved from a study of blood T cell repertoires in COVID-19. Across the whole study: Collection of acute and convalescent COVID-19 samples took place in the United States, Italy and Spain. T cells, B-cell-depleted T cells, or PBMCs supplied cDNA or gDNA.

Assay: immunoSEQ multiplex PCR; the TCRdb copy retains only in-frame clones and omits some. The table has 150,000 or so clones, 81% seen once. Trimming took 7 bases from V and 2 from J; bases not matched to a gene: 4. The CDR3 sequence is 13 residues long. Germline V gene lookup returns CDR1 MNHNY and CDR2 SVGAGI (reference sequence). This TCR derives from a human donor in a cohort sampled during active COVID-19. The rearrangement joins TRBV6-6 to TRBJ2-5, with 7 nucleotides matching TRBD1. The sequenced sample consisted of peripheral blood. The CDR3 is CASINRGQETQYF. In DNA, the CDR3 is TGTGCCAGCATCAACAGGGGTCAAGAGACCCAGTACTTC.